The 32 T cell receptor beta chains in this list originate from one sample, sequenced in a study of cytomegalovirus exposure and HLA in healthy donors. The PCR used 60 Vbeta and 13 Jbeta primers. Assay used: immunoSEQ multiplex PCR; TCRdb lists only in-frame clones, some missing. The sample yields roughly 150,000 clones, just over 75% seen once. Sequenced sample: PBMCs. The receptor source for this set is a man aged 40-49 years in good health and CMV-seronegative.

CDR3: CASGPSPGSGGGYEQFF. In nucleotides, the CDR3 is TGTGCTAGTGGTCCCTCCCCTGGTTCGGGGGGCGGGTATGAGCAGTTCTTC. The V and J genes are TRBV12-5 and TRBJ2-1; D is possibly TRBD2 (7 bases). There are 17 residues in the CDR3. Germline lookup yields CDR1 LGHNT and CDR2 FRNRAP. V shed 5 bases and J shed 8 bases, with 25 bases lying between them.

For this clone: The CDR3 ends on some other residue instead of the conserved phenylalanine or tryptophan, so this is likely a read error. CDR3 region: CASSWGGSYGYTL. CDR3 sequence (DNA): TGTGCCAGCAGCTGGGGGGGAAGTTATGGCTACACCCTC. This chain joins TRBV5-6 and TRBJ1-2; possible D gene TRBD1, 5 bases. The CDR3 totals 13 residues. From germline, CDR1 is SGHDT and CDR2 YYEEEE. The germline V and J ends were trimmed by 3 bases and 5 bases, with 11 bases remaining between them.

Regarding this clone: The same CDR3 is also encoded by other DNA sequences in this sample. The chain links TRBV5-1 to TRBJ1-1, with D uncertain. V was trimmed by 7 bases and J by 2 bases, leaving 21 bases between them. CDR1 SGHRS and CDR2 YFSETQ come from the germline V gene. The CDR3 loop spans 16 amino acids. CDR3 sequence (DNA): TGCGCCAGCGCCACGGGTCGAGCCGGAGGCAACACTGAAGCTTTCTTT. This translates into CASATGRAGGNTEAFF.

CDR3 coding DNA: TGTGCCAGTACCCCACATAGAGACAGGGAGGCGGGGTGGACCTACGAGCAGTACTTC. This sequence encodes CASTPHRDREAGWTYEQYF. The J gene is TRBJ2-7, the V gene TRBV19, with D possibly TRBD1 on 7 matching bases. CDR3 length: 19 residues. The ends were cut back, 7 bases at V and 2 bases at J, with 30 bases in the middle. The germline V gene encodes CDR1 LNHDA and CDR2 SQIVND (reference sequence).

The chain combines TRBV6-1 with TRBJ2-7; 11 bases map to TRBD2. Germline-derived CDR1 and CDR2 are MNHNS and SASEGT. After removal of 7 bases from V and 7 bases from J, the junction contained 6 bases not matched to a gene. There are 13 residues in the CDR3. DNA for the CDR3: TGTGCCAGCAATCCTAGCGGGGGGTTGGAGCAGTACTTC. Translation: CASNPSGGLEQYF.

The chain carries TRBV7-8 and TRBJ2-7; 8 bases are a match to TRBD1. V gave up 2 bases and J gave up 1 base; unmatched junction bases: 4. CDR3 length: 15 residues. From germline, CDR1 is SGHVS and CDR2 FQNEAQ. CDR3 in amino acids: CASSLYGQGSYEQYV. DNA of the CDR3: TGTGCCAGCAGCTTATATGGACAGGGATCCTACGAGCAGTACGTC.

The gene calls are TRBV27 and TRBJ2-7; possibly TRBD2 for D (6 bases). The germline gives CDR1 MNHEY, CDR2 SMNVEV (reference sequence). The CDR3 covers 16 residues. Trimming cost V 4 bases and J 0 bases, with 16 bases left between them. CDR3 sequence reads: CASSSVGGTLSYEQYF. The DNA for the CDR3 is TGTGCCAGCAGTTCCGTCGGCGGGACCCTCTCCTACGAGCAGTACTTC.

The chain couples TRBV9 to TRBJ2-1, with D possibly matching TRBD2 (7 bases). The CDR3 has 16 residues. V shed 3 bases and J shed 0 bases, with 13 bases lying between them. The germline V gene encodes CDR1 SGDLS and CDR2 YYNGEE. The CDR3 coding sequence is TGTGCCAGCAGCGAGGGGGGGGTTGGCTCCTACAATGAGCAGTTCTTC. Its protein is CASSEGGVGSYNEQFF.

Written as DNA, the CDR3 is TGTGCCAGCAGTGAAGGCGGGACCTCCTACAATGAGCAGTTCTTC. Residues: CASSEGGTSYNEQFF. The chain couples TRBV2 to TRBJ2-1, with D possibly matching TRBD2 (6 bases). Trimming removed 1 base at V and 0 bases at J, with 7 bases between. Germline loops: CDR1 SNHLY, CDR2 FYNNEI. This CDR3 has 15 amino acids.

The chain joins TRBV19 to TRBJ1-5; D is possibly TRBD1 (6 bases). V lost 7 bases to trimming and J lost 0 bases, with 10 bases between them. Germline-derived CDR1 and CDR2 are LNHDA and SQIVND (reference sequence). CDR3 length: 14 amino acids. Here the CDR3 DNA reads TGTGCCAGTAACAGGGTTTTTAGCAATCAGCCCCAGCATTTT. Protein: CASNRVFSNQPQHF.

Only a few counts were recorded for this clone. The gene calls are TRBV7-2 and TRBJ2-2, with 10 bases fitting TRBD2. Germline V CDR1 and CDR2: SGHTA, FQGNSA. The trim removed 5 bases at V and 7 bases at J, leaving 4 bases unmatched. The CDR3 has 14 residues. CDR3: CASSTGLAIGELFF. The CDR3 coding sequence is TGTGCCAGCAGCACGGGACTAGCGATCGGGGAGCTGTTTTTT.

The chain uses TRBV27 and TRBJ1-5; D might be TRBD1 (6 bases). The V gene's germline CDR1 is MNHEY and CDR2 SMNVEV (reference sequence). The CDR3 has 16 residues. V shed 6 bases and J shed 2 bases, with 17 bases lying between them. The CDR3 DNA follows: TGTGCCAGCAGAGATAAAGGGGGGGTAGGCAATCAGCCCCAGCATTTT. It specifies CASRDKGGVGNQPQHF.

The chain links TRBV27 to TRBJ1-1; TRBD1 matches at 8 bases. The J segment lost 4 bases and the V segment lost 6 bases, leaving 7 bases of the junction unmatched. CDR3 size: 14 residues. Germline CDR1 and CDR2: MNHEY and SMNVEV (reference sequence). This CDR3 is CASRETGATTEAFF. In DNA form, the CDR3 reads TGTGCCAGCAGGGAGACAGGGGCGACCACTGAAGCTTTCTTT.

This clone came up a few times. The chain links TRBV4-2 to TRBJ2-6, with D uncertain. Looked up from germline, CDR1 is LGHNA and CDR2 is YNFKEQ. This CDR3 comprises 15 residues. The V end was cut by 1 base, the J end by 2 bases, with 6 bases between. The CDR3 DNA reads TGTGCCAGCAGCCAAGCGTTTACTGGGGCCAACGTCCTGACTTTC. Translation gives CASSQAFTGANVLTF.

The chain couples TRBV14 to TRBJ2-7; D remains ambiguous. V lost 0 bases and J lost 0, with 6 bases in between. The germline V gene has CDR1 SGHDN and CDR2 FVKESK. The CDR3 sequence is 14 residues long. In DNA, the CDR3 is TGTGCCAGCAGCCAAGATAGCAACTCCTACGAGCAGTACGTC. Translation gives CASSQDSNSYEQYV.

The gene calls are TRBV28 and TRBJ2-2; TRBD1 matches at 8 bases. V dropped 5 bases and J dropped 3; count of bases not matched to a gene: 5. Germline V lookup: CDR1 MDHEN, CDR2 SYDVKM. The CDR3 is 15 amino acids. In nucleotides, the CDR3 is TGTGCCAGCAGTCCCCGGGACAGGCACACCGGGGAGCTGTTTTTT. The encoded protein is CASSPRDRHTGELFF.

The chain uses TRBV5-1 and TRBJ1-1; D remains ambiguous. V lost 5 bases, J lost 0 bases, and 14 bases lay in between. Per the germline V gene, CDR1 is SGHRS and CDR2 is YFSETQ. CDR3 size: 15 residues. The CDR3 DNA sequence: TGCGCCAGCAGAATAAGGATAGCCTTGAACACTGAAGCTTTCTTT. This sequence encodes CASRIRIALNTEAFF.

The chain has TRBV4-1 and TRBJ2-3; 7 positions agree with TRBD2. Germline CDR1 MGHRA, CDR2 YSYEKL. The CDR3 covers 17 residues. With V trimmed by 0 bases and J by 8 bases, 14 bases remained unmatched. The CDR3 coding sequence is TGCGCCAGCAGCCAAGATGGGGGGACTACCTCTCGCGTTACGCAGTATTTT. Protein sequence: CASSQDGGTTSRVTQYF.

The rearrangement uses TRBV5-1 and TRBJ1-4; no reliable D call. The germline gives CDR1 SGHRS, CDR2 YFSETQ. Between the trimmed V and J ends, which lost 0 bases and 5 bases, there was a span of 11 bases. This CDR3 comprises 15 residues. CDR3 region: CASSLAPSENEKLFF. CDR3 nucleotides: TGCGCCAGCAGCTTGGCCCCGTCAGAAAATGAAAAACTGTTTTTT.

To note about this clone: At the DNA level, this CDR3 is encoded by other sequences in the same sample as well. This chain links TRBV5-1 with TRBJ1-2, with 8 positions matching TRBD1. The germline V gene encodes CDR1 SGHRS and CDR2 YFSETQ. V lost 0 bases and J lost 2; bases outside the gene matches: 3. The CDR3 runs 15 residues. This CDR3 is CASSLAGTGNYGYTF. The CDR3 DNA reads TGCGCCAGCAGCTTGGCCGGGACAGGAAACTATGGCTACACCTTC.

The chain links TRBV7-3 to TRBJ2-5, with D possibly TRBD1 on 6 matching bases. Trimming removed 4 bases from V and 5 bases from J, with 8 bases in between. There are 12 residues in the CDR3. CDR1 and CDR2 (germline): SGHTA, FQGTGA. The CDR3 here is CASSSTGETQYF. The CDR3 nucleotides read TGTGCCAGCAGCTCTACAGGGGAGACCCAGTACTTC.

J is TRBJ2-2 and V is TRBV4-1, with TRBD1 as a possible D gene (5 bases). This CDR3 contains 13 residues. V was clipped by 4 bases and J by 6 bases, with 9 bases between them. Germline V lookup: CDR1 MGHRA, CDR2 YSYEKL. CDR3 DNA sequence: TGCGCCAGCAGCCTCCAGGGCCCCGGGGAGCTGTTTTTT. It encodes CASSLQGPGELFF.

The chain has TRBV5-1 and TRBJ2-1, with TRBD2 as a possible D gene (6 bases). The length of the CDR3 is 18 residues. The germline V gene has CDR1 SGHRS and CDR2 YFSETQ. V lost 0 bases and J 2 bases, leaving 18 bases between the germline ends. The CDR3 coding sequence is TGCGCCAGCAGCTTGGGGCGTGGTAGCGGAGGGCCCTACAATGAGCAGTTCTTC. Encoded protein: CASSLGRGSGGPYNEQFF.

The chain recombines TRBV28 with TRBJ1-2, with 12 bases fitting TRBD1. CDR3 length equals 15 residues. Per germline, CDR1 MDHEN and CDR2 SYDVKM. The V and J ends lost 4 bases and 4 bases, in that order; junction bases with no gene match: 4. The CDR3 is CASSSGTGGLYGYTF. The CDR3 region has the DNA TGTGCCAGCAGTTCCGGGACAGGGGGCCTCTATGGCTACACCTTC.

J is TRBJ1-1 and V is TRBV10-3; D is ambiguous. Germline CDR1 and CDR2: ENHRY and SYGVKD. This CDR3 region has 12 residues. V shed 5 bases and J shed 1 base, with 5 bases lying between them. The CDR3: CAISPSNTEAFF. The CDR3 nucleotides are TGTGCCATCAGTCCGTCGAACACTGAAGCTTTCTTT.

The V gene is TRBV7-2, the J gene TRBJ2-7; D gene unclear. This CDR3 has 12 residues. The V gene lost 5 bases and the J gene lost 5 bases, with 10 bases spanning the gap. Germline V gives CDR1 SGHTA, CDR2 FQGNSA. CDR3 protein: CASSLGNNEQYF. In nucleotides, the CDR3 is TGTGCCAGCAGCCTCGGTAATAACGAGCAGTACTTC.

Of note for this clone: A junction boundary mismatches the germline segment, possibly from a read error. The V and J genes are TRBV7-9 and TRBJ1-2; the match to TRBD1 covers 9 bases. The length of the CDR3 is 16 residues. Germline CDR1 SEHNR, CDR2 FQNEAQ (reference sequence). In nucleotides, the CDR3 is TGTTCCAGCAGCTTAGATCTAATGGACAGGGGACATGGCTACACCTTC. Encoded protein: CSSSLDLMDRGHGYTF.

This CDR3 is CASSWASGTPYNEQFF. CDR3 nucleotide sequence: TGTGCCAGCAGCTGGGCGAGCGGGACTCCCTACAATGAGCAGTTCTTC. The rearrangement uses TRBV7-2 and TRBJ2-1, with 7 bases lining up with TRBD2. The trim removed 4 bases at V and 2 bases at J, leaving 8 bases unmatched. In germline, CDR1 is SGHTA, CDR2 FQGNSA. CDR3 length: 16 residues.

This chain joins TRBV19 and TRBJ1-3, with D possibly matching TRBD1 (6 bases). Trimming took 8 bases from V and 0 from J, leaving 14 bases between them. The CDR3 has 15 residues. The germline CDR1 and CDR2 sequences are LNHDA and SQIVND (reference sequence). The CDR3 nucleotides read TGTGCCAGTTCCGGGACATTCCTCTCTGGAAACACCATATATTTT. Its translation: CASSGTFLSGNTIYF.

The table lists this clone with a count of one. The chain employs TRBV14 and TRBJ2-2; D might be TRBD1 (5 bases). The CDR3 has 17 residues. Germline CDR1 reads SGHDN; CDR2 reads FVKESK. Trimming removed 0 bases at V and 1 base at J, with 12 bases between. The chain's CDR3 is CASSQDRVLGNTGELFF. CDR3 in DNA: TGTGCCAGCAGCCAAGACAGGGTTCTCGGGAACACCGGGGAGCTGTTTTTT. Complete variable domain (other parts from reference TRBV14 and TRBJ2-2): EAGVTQFPSHSVIEKGQTVTLRCDPISGHDNLYWYRRVMGKEIKFLLHFVKESKQDESGMPNNRFLAERTGGTYSTLKVQPAELEDSGVYFCASSQDRVLGNTGELFFGEGSRLTVL.

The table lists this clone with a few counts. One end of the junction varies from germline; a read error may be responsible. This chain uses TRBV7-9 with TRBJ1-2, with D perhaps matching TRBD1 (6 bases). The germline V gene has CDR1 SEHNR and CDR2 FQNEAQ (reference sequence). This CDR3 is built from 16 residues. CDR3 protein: CSSSLEHGRGEYGYTF. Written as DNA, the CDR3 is TGTTCCAGCAGCTTAGAGCACGGCAGGGGTGAATATGGCTACACCTTC.

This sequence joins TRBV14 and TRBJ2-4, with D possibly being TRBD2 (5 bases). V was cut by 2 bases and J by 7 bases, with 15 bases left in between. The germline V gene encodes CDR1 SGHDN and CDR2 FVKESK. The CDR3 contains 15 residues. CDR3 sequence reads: CASSQLTSSSNIQYF. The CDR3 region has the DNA TGTGCCAGCAGCCAACTTACTAGTAGTAGCAACATTCAGTACTTC.